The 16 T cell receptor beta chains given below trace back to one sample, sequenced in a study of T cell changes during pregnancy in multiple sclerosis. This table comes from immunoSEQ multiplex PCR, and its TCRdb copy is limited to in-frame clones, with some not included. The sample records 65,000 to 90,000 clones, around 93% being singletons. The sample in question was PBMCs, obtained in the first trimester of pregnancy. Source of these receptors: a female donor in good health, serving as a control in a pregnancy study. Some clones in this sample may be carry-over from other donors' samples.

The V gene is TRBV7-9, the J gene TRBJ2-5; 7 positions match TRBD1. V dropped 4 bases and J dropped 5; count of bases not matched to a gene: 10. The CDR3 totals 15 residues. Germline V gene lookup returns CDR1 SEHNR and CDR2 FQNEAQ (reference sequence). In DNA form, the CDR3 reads TGTGCCAGCAGCTCTCTACAGGGGACGGGGGAGACCCAGTACTTC. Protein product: CASSSLQGTGETQYF.

The CDR3 bases are TGTGCCAGCAGCCATGCGGGGGGCGCAGGGGAGACCCAGTACTTC. It encodes CASSHAGGAGETQYF. J is TRBJ2-5 and V is TRBV28, with TRBD2 identical over 8 bases. V was pared by 6 bases and J by 5 bases, with 11 bases of the junction left unmatched. The germline gives CDR1 MDHEN, CDR2 SYDVKM. The CDR3 is 15 residues long.

The CDR3 spells CASIPHRGREAFF. The DNA of the CDR3 is TGTGCCAGTATTCCTCACAGGGGGCGCGAAGCTTTCTTT. This chain connects TRBV19 to TRBJ1-1, with 9 bases aligning to TRBD1. CDR1 and CDR2 (germline): LNHDA, SQIVND (reference sequence). This CDR3 has 13 amino acids. The ends lost 7 bases at V and 8 bases at J; junction bases unmatched: 8.

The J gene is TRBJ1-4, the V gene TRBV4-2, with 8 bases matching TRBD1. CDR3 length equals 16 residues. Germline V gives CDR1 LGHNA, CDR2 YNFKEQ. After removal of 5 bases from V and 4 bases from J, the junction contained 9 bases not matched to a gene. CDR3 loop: CASSEKHRGVNEKLFF. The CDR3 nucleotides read TGTGCCAGCAGCGAGAAACACAGGGGGGTTAATGAAAAACTGTTTTTT.

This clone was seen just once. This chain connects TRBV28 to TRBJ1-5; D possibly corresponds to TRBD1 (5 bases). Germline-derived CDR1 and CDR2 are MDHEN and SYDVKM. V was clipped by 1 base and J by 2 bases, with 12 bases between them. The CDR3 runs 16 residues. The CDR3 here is CASSLFRVFGNQPQHF. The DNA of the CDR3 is TGTGCCAGCAGTTTATTCAGGGTTTTCGGCAATCAGCCCCAGCATTTT.

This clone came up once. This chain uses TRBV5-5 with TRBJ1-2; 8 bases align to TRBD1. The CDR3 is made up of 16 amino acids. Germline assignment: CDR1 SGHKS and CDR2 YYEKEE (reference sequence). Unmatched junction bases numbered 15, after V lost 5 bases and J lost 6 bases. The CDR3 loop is CASSPTPGQEAHGYTF. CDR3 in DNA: TGTGCCAGCAGTCCTACACCGGGACAGGAGGCCCATGGCTACACCTTC.

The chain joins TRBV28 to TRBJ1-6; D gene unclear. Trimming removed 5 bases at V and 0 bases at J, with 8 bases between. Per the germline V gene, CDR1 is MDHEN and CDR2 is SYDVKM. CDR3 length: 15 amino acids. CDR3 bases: TGTGCCAGCAGTCTAGGCGGCTCCTATAATTCACCCCTCCACTTT. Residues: CASSLGGSYNSPLHF.

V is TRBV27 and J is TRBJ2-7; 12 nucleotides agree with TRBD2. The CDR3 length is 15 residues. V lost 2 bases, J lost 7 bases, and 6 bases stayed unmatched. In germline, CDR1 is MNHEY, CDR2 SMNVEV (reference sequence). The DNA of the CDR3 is TGTGCCAGCAGTTTACAGACTAGCGGGAGTGGAGAGCAGTACTTC. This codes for CASSLQTSGSGEQYF.

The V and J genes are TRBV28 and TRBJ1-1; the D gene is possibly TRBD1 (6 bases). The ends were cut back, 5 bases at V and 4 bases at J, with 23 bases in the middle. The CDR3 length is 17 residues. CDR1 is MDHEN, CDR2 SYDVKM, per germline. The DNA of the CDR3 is TGTGCCAGCAGTCCTAGGGACATTGTCCGGGAGGGCACTGAAGCTTTCTTT. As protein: CASSPRDIVREGTEAFF.

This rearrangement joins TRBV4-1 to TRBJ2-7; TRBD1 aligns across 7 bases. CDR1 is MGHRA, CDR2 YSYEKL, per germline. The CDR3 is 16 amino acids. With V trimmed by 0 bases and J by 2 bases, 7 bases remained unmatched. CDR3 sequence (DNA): TGCGCCAGCAGCCAAGATTCGACAGGGTATACCTACGAGCAGTACTTC. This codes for CASSQDSTGYTYEQYF.

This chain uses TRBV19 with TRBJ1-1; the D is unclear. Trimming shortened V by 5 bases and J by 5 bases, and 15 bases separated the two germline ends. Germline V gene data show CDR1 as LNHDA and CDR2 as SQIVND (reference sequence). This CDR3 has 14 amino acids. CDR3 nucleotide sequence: TGTGCCAGTAGTCCCCGGGAGGGAGGAACTGAAGCTTTCTTT. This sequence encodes CASSPREGGTEAFF. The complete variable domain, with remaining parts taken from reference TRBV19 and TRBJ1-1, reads DGGITQSPKYLFRKEGQNVTLSCEQNLNHDAMYWYRQDPGQGLRLIYYSQIVNDFQKGDIAEGYSVSREKKESFPLTVTSAQKNPTAFYLCASSPREGGTEAFFGQGTRLTVV.

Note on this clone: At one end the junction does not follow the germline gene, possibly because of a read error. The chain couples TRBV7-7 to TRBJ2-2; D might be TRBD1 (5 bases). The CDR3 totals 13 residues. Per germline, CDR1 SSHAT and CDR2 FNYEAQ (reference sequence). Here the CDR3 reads CASSSRVTGELFF. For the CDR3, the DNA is TGTGCTAGCAGCTCCAGGGTCACCGGGGAGCTGTTTTTT.

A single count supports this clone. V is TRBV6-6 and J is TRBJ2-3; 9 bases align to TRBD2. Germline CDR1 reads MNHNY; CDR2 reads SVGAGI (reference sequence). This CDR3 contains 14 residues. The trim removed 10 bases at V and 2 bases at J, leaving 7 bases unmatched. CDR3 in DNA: TGTGCCACCGAGCGGGGGGTCGACACAGATACGCAGTATTTT. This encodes CATERGVDTDTQYF.

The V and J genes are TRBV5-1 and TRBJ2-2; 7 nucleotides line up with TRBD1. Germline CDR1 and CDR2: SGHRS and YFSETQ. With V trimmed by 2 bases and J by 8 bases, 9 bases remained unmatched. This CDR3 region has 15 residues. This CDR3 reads CASSFRDSFSGELFF. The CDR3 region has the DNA TGCGCCAGCAGCTTCAGGGACAGCTTTTCTGGGGAGCTGTTTTTT.

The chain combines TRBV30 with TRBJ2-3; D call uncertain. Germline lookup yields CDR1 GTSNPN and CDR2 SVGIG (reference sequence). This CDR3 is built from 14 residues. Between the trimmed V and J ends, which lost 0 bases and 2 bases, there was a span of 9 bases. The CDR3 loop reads CAWSVSFATDTQYF. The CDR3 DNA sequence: TGTGCCTGGAGTGTTAGCTTTGCCACAGATACGCAGTATTTT.

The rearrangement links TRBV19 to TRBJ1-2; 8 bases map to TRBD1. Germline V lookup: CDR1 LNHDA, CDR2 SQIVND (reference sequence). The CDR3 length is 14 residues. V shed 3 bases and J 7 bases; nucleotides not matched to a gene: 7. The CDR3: CASSISGGLGGYTF. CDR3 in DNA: TGTGCCAGTAGTATTTCAGGGGGCCTAGGTGGCTACACCTTC.